This T cell receptor (beta chain) was sequenced during a study of T cells expressing NK-cell markers. Study information: Sequenced donors, eight in total, included seven who were HCMV-seropositive and one who was seronegative.

Germline V gene sequence: CDR1 SGDLS, CDR2 YYNGEE. The CDR3 sequence is 15 residues long. TCR beta cDNA was generated via 5'RACE template switching incorporating UMIs. TCRdb re-called the 5' RACE reads and gives one entry per CDR3 protein, without DNA. Here the sample table reports about 440,000 distinct CDR3 sequences. Input material: blood T cells: a sorted CD56 or NKG2C T cell subset, CD4+ or CD8+ T cells, or bulk PBMC T cells (not recorded which). The chain carries TRBV9 and TRBJ2-1; TCRdb's D call of TRBD1 is untestable without DNA. This TCR came from a woman between 18 and 70 years old in good health. The CDR3 protein is CASSVYGAVSNEQFF.